This TCR beta chain originates from a study of PD-L1 blockade in urothelial cancer. About the study: Analyses were performed on blood at 3 weeks after treatment start (the second dose) and at 6 weeks. Study-wide results and limits: The study found that durable-benefit patients expanded tumor-associated blood clones more at 3 weeks.

Germline CDR1 SGHRS, CDR2 YFSETQ. V was shortened by 1 base and J by 5 bases, with 9 bases between the two germline ends. The CDR3 sequence is 14 residues long. Generated by immunoSEQ multiplex PCR, the TCRdb table keeps only in-frame clones and is missing some. The data hold 58,000 or so clones, with under 90% observed a single time. Indicated time point: pretreatment peripheral blood. A word on this clone: As yet, its antigen is unknown.

The V and J genes are TRBV5-1 and TRBJ2-2; perhaps TRBD1 as D (6 bases). The clonotype comes from a man aged 65 to 79 with urothelial cancer. The material sequenced was PBMCs, taken around atezolizumab (anti-PD-L1) treatment. The CDR3 region is CASSLQGWTGELFF. The CDR3 DNA sequence: TGCGCCAGCAGCTTGCAGGGGTGGACCGGGGAGCTGTTTTTT.